One sample yielded the 20 T cell receptor beta chains listed below, sequenced in a study of T-cell memory formation after mild COVID-19. TCRdb re-called the 5' RACE reads through MiXCR, storing one row per CDR3 protein. The sample has 75,000 to 95,000 distinct CDR3 sequences; less than 15% are singletons. Sequenced material: PBMCs or a T cell subset sorted from them (not recorded which). Receptor source: an adult woman who had mild COVID-19 (a few samples of this study predate the infection). Cell type and time point are not known.

This clonotype was detected only a few times. J is TRBJ2-7 and V is TRBV12-5; possible D gene TRBD2, 6 bases. Trimming pared 7 bases from V and 9 bases from J, leaving 22 bases between. Germline lookup yields CDR1 LGHNT and CDR2 FRNRAP. The CDR3 has 14 residues. The CDR3 reads CASAPAGMETRQYF. For the CDR3, the DNA is TGTGCTAGTGCCCCGGCGGGGATGGAAACGAGGCAGTACTTC.

This clonotype was picked up a small number of times. This rearrangement joins TRBV9 to TRBJ2-1; 10 bases agree with TRBD2. CDR3 length: 15 residues. V shed 3 bases and J 5 bases; nucleotides not matched to a gene: 5. Germline V CDR1 and CDR2: SGDLS, YYNGEE. CDR3 bases: TGTGCCAGCAGCGACGTAGCGGGGGGAGACAATGAGCAGTTCTTC. Its protein product is CASSDVAGGDNEQFF.

This clonotype was detected only a few times. This chain links TRBV7-9 with TRBJ1-1; 7 bases align to TRBD1. Germline V CDR1 and CDR2: SEHNR, FQNEAQ (reference sequence). V was clipped by 4 bases and J by 3 bases; unmatched bases: 8. The CDR3 runs 15 residues. CDR3: CASSSETGTYTEAFF. DNA of the CDR3: TGTGCCAGCAGCTCCGAGACAGGGACCTACACTGAAGCTTTCTTT. Supplemented by reference TRBV7-9 and TRBJ1-1, the full variable domain reads DTGVSQNPRHKITKRGQNVTFRCDPISEHNRLYWYRQTLGQGPEFLTYFQNEAQLEKSRLLSDRFSAERPKGSFSTLEIQRTEQGDSAMYLCASSSETGTYTEAFFGQGTRLTVV.

The chain couples TRBV29-1 to TRBJ1-2; 7 bases map to TRBD1. J lost 4 bases, V lost 1 base, and 3 bases had no gene match. The CDR3 is 13 residues long. Germline CDR1 and CDR2: SQVTM and ANQGSEA. The CDR3 DNA reads as TGCAGCGTTGAAGGGGGACAGTCCTATGGCTACACCTTC. Translated: CSVEGGQSYGYTF.

The table lists this clonotype with a few counts. The chain employs TRBV29-1 and TRBJ1-1; D is unresolved. Germline V gives CDR1 SQVTM, CDR2 ANQGSEA. The CDR3 spans 12 residues. The V and J ends lost 0 bases and 4 bases respectively, with 6 bases between them. Written as DNA, the CDR3 is TGCAGCGTTGAAGAACTGCGCACTGAAGCTTTCTTT. This translates into CSVEELRTEAFF.

This clonotype was counted between two and nine times. This chain links TRBV3-1 with TRBJ2-7, with a possible D match to TRBD2 (6 bases). The CDR3 runs to 13 residues. Germline CDR1 and CDR2: LGHDT and YNNKEL (reference sequence). Between the trimmed V and J ends, which lost 2 bases and 5 bases, there was a span of 10 bases. CDR3 loop: CASSQSSSDEQYF. The CDR3 DNA is TGTGCCAGCAGCCAAAGCTCTAGCGACGAGCAGTACTTC.

V is TRBV6-2 or TRBV6-3 and J is TRBJ2-1, with unresolved D. Trimming removed 8 bases from V and 2 bases from J, with 16 bases in between. Germline V gives CDR1 MNHEY, CDR2 SVGEGT. The CDR3 runs to 15 residues. The CDR3: CASDRRPTPYNEQFF. CDR3 nucleotide sequence: TGTGCCAGCGATAGAAGACCAACGCCCTACAATGAGCAGTTCTTC.

In its sample, this clonotype was seen a few times. This chain links TRBV12-3 or TRBV12-4 with TRBJ1-4; TRBD1 matches 9 bases. With 7 bases clipped from V and 6 bases from J, the junction kept 15 bases outside the gene matches. This CDR3 comprises 17 residues. The CDR3 loop reads CASNPSWRTGAHEKLFF. In DNA, the CDR3 is TGTGCCAGCAATCCAAGCTGGCGGACAGGGGCACATGAAAAACTGTTTTTT.

This chain joins TRBV21-1 and TRBJ2-4; the table gives TRBD2 as D, unverified against the DNA. TRBV21-1 is an annotated pseudogene. The CDR3 runs 16 residues. For the CDR3, the DNA is TGTGCCAGCAGCAATCGGGAGAGCCTAGCCAAAAACATTCAGTACTTC. Residues: CASSNRESLAKNIQYF.

There are a few counts of this clonotype. CDR3 DNA: TGTGCCAGCAGTTACCCCGCCGGGACAGGGAGCGAGACCCAGTACTTC. Its translation is CASSYPAGTGSETQYF. The chain uses TRBV6-5 and TRBJ2-5; the match to TRBD1 covers 9 bases. CDR1 and CDR2 from the germline V gene are MNHEY and SVGAGI. The CDR3 is made up of 16 amino acids. Unmatched junction bases numbered 9, after V lost 2 bases and J lost 5 bases.

The rearrangement uses TRBV7-9 and TRBJ2-4, with no clear D. CDR1 is SEHNR and CDR2 is FQNEAQ in the germline V gene (reference sequence). Trimming cost V 0 bases and J 2 bases, with 8 bases left between them. This CDR3 contains 15 residues. The CDR3 loop reads CASSLAWGSKNIQYF. The CDR3 nucleotides are TGTGCCAGCAGCTTAGCGTGGGGTTCCAAAAACATTCAGTACTTC. The full variable domain, its missing parts supplied by reference TRBV7-9 and TRBJ2-4, is DTGVSQNPRHKITKRGQNVTFRCDPISEHNRLYWYRQTLGQGPEFLTYFQNEAQLEKSRLLSDRFSAERPKGSFSTLEIQRTEQGDSAMYLCASSLAWGSKNIQYFGAGTRLSVL.

Note on this clonotype: A much larger clone lies a single base off, so this may be a read error. The rearrangement joins TRBV7-2 to TRBJ2-2; no clear D gene. The CDR3 has 11 residues. CDR1 is SGHTA, CDR2 FQGNSA, per germline. The CDR3 bases are TGTGCCAGCATCTTAGGCGGGGAGCTGTTTTTT. It codes for CASILGGELFF.

This clonotype was seen more than once but under ten times. The chain recombines TRBV5-1 with TRBJ2-5; TRBD2 matches 9 bases. CDR1 and CDR2 (germline): SGHRS, YFSETQ. V trimming: 2 bases; J trimming: 1 base; junction bases outside the gene matches: 12. CDR3 length: 18 residues. The CDR3 DNA reads TGCGCCAGCAGCTTCCCTGATACGGCTAGCGGGGCCCAAGAGACCCAGTACTTC. This translates into CASSFPDTASGAQETQYF.

The J gene is TRBJ1-6, the V gene TRBV19, with a tentative D call TRBD1 (5 bases). The germline V gene has CDR1 LNHDA and CDR2 SQIVND (reference sequence). The CDR3 totals 12 residues. V lost 6 bases and J lost 7, with 7 bases in between. Here the CDR3 reads CASRSGNSPLHF. The CDR3 DNA reads as TGTGCCAGTAGGTCAGGGAATTCACCCCTCCACTTT.

This chain links TRBV5-1 with TRBJ2-7, with D unclear. V was clipped by 3 bases and J by 5 bases, with 9 bases between them. In germline, CDR1 is SGHRS, CDR2 YFSETQ. The CDR3 sequence is 12 residues long. CDR3 in amino acids: CASSWGTDEQYF. The CDR3 DNA is TGCGCCAGCAGCTGGGGAACGGACGAGCAGTACTTC.

The chain links TRBV7-3 to TRBJ2-6; perhaps TRBD2 as D (6 bases). V was trimmed by 6 bases and J by 0 bases, leaving 15 bases between them. This CDR3 comprises 17 residues. The V gene's germline CDR1 is SGHTA and CDR2 FQGTGA. The chain's CDR3 is CASSRGAGDSGANVLTF. The CDR3 nucleotides are TGTGCCAGCAGTCGCGGGGCAGGCGACTCTGGGGCCAACGTCCTGACTTTC. The variable domain in full, with the rest retrieved from reference TRBV7-3 and TRBJ2-6, is GAGVSQTPSNKVTEKGKYVELRCDPISGHTALYWYRQSLGQGPEFLIYFQGTGAADDSGLPNDRFFAVRPEGSVSTLKIQRTERGDSAVYLCASSRGAGDSGANVLTFGAGSRLTVL.

The chain combines TRBV19 with TRBJ2-7; perhaps D is TRBD1 or TRBD2 (7 bases each). V shed 5 bases and J shed 2 bases, with 19 bases lying between them. This CDR3 contains 16 residues. Germline V CDR1 and CDR2: LNHDA, SQIVND (reference sequence). CDR3 residues: CASSGPGGTATYEQYF. The DNA for the CDR3 is TGTGCCAGTAGTGGTCCCGGGGGGACAGCGACCTACGAGCAGTACTTC.

This clonotype has only a few counts. The V gene is TRBV5-5, the J gene TRBJ1-1, with D unresolved. Germline loops: CDR1 SGHKS, CDR2 YYEKEE (reference sequence). The V end was cut by 5 bases, the J end by 0 bases, with 14 bases between. The CDR3 totals 15 residues. CDR3 DNA sequence: TGTGCCAGCAGATCAAATCCGGGGATGAACACTGAAGCTTTCTTT. It specifies CASRSNPGMNTEAFF.

This chain joins TRBV7-9 and TRBJ1-1; D gene uncertain. Germline values: CDR1 SEHNR, CDR2 FQNEAQ (reference sequence). This CDR3 spans 13 amino acids. The V gene lost 2 bases and the J gene lost 4 bases, with 8 bases spanning the gap. The CDR3 protein is CASSLPGGTEAFF. In nucleotides, the CDR3 is TGTGCCAGCAGCTTACCGGGAGGCACTGAAGCTTTCTTT.

This clonotype was counted only a few times. J is TRBJ2-1 and V is TRBV2; 7 nucleotides align to TRBD1. From germline, CDR1 is SNHLY and CDR2 FYNNEI. The CDR3 length is 14 residues. V lost 6 bases, J lost 6 bases, and 8 bases stayed unmatched. The CDR3 DNA reads TGTGCCAGCAGGGACAGGCGGAATCCCAATGAGCAGTTCTTC. It encodes CASRDRRNPNEQFF.